These 27 T cell receptor beta chains came from one sample sequenced in a study of blood T cell repertoires in COVID-19. Clones were sequenced by immunoSEQ multiplex PCR, and TCRdb holds only the in-frame ones, with some missing. The table lists 200,000 to 250,000 clones, roughly four fifths of them singletons. The sequencing input was PBMCs or T cells enriched from blood (not recorded which). Receptors originate from a woman aged 55-70 years who had recovered from COVID-19.

The rearrangement links TRBV25-1 to TRBJ1-2; the match to TRBD1 covers 8 bases. The CDR3 is 16 residues long. Germline V gene sequence: CDR1 MGHDK, CDR2 SYGVNS. Losses at the gene ends were 4 bases for V and 8 bases for J; bases not matched to a gene: 15. The CDR3 protein is CASSATMTGDLRGYTF. CDR3 DNA: TGTGCCAGCAGTGCGACTATGACAGGGGACCTTAGGGGCTACACCTTC.

The chain employs TRBV9 and TRBJ2-3; TRBD2 agrees at 8 bases. V gave up 0 bases and J gave up 2 bases; unmatched junction bases: 5. The CDR3 is 16 amino acids. Germline V gene lookup returns CDR1 SGDLS and CDR2 YYNGEE. CDR3 in DNA: TGTGCCAGCAGCGTAGGTATTAGCGGGACCACAGATACGCAGTATTTT. Encoded protein: CASSVGISGTTDTQYF.

V usage is TRBV19 and J usage is TRBJ2-2; TRBD2 matches at 8 bases. Germline CDR1 and CDR2: LNHDA and SQIVND (reference sequence). CDR3 length equals 15 residues. The J segment lost 4 bases and the V segment lost 7 bases, leaving 8 bases of the junction unmatched. CDR3 DNA: TGTGCCAGTACCCCCTCGCGGGGGGTCACCGGGGAGCTGTTTTTT. Amino acids: CASTPSRGVTGELFF.

The chain uses TRBV7-6 and TRBJ1-1; TRBD1 is a possible D gene (6 bases). Trimming cost V 3 bases and J 1 base, with 9 bases left between them. The CDR3 loop spans 14 amino acids. The germline CDR1 and CDR2 sequences are SGHVS and FNYEAQ. CDR3 residues: CASSFGQSNTEAFF. DNA for the CDR3: TGTGCCAGCAGCTTCGGACAGTCGAACACTGAAGCTTTCTTT.

This clone has a handful of counts. The V call is TRBV27, the J call TRBJ2-7; TRBD2 agrees at 8 bases. Per germline, CDR1 MNHEY and CDR2 SMNVEV (reference sequence). This CDR3 spans 14 amino acids. Losses at the gene ends were 1 base for V and 3 bases for J; bases not matched to a gene: 2. For the CDR3, the DNA is TGTGCCAGCAGTTTATACGGGAGGGACTACGAGCAGTACTTC. This codes for CASSLYGRDYEQYF.

The genes are TRBV5-6 and TRBJ2-7, with D unresolved. Deletions cut 5 bases from V and 1 base from J, with 10 bases between. Germline-derived CDR1 and CDR2 are SGHDT and YYEEEE. The CDR3 is 13 residues long. This CDR3 reads CASSMFPSYEQYF. The CDR3, as DNA: TGTGCCAGCAGTATGTTCCCGTCCTACGAGCAGTACTTC.

The chain couples TRBV7-7 to TRBJ2-2; the match to TRBD2 covers 9 bases. Trimming removed 6 bases from V and 1 base from J; junction bases left unmatched: 9. This CDR3 comprises 17 residues. The germline V gene encodes CDR1 SSHAT and CDR2 FNYEAQ (reference sequence). CDR3 in amino acids: CASSNSGGYLNTGELFF. The CDR3 bases are TGTGCCAGCAGTAATAGCGGGGGTTACCTGAACACCGGGGAGCTGTTTTTT. The entire variable domain, with the rest obtained from reference TRBV7-7 and TRBJ2-2, is as follows: GAGVSQSPRYKVTKRGQDVTLRCDPISSHATLYWYQQALGQGPEFLTYFNYEAQPDKSGLPSDRFSAERPEGSISTLTIQRTEQRDSAMYRCASSNSGGYLNTGELFFGEGSRLTVL.

In this sample, this clone turned up a few times. The chain joins TRBV6-2 or TRBV6-3 to TRBJ1-1; no definite D call. This CDR3 has 14 amino acids. Germline assignment: CDR1 MNHEY and CDR2 SVGEGT. Trimming left V 2 bases short and J 2 bases short, with 9 bases between. The CDR3 spells CASSYHLGNTEAFF. The CDR3 DNA reads as TGTGCCAGCAGTTACCACCTAGGCAACACTGAAGCTTTCTTT.

This clone was seen a single time. The CDR3 nucleotides read TGTGCCAGCAGCCAACCGGAGGTCTACGAGCAGTACTTC. Translation gives CASSQPEVYEQYF. This chain uses TRBV7-2 with TRBJ2-7; a possible D gene is TRBD2 (5 bases). Germline V gene lookup returns CDR1 SGHTA and CDR2 FQGNSA. This CDR3 contains 13 residues. V was clipped by 5 bases and J by 3 bases, with 11 bases between them.

This clone came up once. The J gene is TRBJ1-1, the V gene TRBV7-3; unclear D gene. The CDR3 loop spans 14 amino acids. Germline CDR1 SGHTA, CDR2 FQGTGA. V was pared by 3 bases and J by 4 bases, with 12 bases between. CDR3 sequence: CASSLQRSSTEAFF. CDR3 DNA: TGTGCCAGCAGCTTGCAGCGGAGTTCCACTGAAGCTTTCTTT.

The chain joins TRBV5-1 to TRBJ2-3; 13 bases are a match to TRBD2. V was pared by 5 bases and J by 0 bases, with 3 bases of the junction left unmatched. Germline values: CDR1 SGHRS, CDR2 YFSETQ. CDR3 size: 16 residues. The CDR3 loop reads CASSTSGGASTDTQYF. CDR3 sequence (DNA): TGCGCCAGCAGTACTAGCGGGGGGGCAAGCACAGATACGCAGTATTTT.

The rearrangement links TRBV5-5 to TRBJ2-5, with D possibly matching TRBD2 (6 bases). Germline values: CDR1 SGHKS, CDR2 YYEKEE (reference sequence). The V and J ends lost 1 base and 5 bases respectively, with 12 bases between them. The CDR3 is made up of 14 amino acids. CDR3 protein: CASSLPVEGETQYF. The CDR3, as DNA: TGTGCCAGCAGCTTGCCGGTGGAGGGGGAGACCCAGTACTTC.

This chain connects TRBV7-8 to TRBJ1-1; 9 bases map to TRBD1. The CDR3 contains 12 residues. V gave up 5 bases and J gave up 11 bases; unmatched junction bases: 6. From germline, CDR1 is SGHVS and CDR2 FQNEAQ. CDR3 coding DNA: TGTGCCAGCAGCCCTTGGGACAGGGAGGCTTTCTTT. This codes for CASSPWDREAFF.

The chain has TRBV5-1 and TRBJ2-3, with 8 bases aligning to TRBD1. The CDR3 covers 15 residues. With V trimmed by 5 bases and J by 8 bases, 13 bases remained unmatched. CDR1 and CDR2 from the germline V gene are SGHRS and YFSETQ. The CDR3 loop is CASREISGGSGTQYF. The CDR3 DNA reads as TGCGCCAGCAGAGAAATATCAGGGGGCTCGGGTACGCAGTATTTT.

This clone was seen once. This rearrangement joins TRBV12-3 or TRBV12-4 to TRBJ1-2, with TRBD1 matching over 7 bases. The CDR3 has 13 residues. V lost 3 bases to trimming and J lost 5 bases; unmatched junction nucleotides: 3. DNA for the CDR3: TGTGCCAGCAGTTTCTTACAGGGGTATGGCTACACCTTC. Translating it yields CASSFLQGYGYTF.

V is TRBV9 and J is TRBJ2-7, with TRBD1 matching 8 bases. Germline CDR1 is SGDLS and CDR2 is YYNGEE. With V trimmed by 3 bases and J by 5 bases, 7 bases remained unmatched. The CDR3 is 14 amino acids. The CDR3 is CASSAGTGGDEQYF. CDR3 coding DNA: TGTGCCAGCAGCGCAGGGACAGGCGGCGACGAGCAGTACTTC.

The V call is TRBV19, the J call TRBJ1-6; no clear D gene. The V and J ends lost 5 bases and 7 bases respectively, with 18 bases between them. The CDR3 extends over 16 amino acids. Germline values: CDR1 LNHDA, CDR2 SQIVND (reference sequence). In DNA, the CDR3 is TGTGCCAGTAGTCCGCCCCGGGGTAGTGGGAATTCACCCCTCCACTTT. Encoded protein: CASSPPRGSGNSPLHF.

The CDR3 region has the DNA TGTGCCAGCAGACCGTACGACAGGAACACTGAAGCTTTCTTT. The encoded protein is CASRPYDRNTEAFF. The rearrangement links TRBV13 to TRBJ1-1, with D maybe TRBD1 (5 bases). The V end was cut by 6 bases, the J end by 1 base, with 12 bases between. Germline V gene sequence: CDR1 PRHDT, CDR2 FYEKMQ (reference sequence). CDR3 length: 14 amino acids.

The gene calls are TRBV9 and TRBJ1-2; D is perhaps TRBD1 (5 bases). V was pared by 2 bases and J by 6 bases, with 8 bases between. The CDR3 sequence is 12 residues long. CDR1 is SGDLS, CDR2 YYNGEE, per germline. CDR3: CASSVQTDGYTF. The CDR3 nucleotides are TGTGCCAGCAGCGTCCAGACAGATGGCTACACCTTC.

The chain is built from TRBV15 and TRBJ1-2; 8 nucleotides line up with TRBD1. The trim removed 4 bases at V and 7 bases at J, leaving 11 bases unmatched. Germline values: CDR1 LNHNV, CDR2 YYDKDF (reference sequence). The CDR3 contains 15 residues. In DNA form, the CDR3 reads TGTGCCACCAGCATCAGGGGGCGCGGGATTGGTGGCTACACCTTC. Its translation is CATSIRGRGIGGYTF. Full variable domain (rest looked up from reference TRBV15 and TRBJ1-2): DAMVIQNPRYQVTQFGKPVTLSCSQTLNHNVMYWYQQKSSQAPKLLFHYYDKDFNNEADTPDNFQSRRPNTSFCFLDIRSPGLGDTAMYLCATSIRGRGIGGYTFGSGTRLTVV.

The chain combines TRBV5-1 with TRBJ1-2; D is possibly TRBD1 (6 bases). The V gene's germline CDR1 is SGHRS and CDR2 YFSETQ. This CDR3 has 12 amino acids. V lost 4 bases and J 8 bases, leaving 12 bases between the germline ends. Here the CDR3 reads CASSMGHSGYTF. The CDR3 nucleotides read TGCGCCAGCAGCATGGGACATTCAGGCTACACCTTC.

This clone was counted only a few times. The V gene is TRBV4-2, the J gene TRBJ1-4; D perhaps matches TRBD1 (6 bases). Deletions cut 1 base from V and 6 bases from J, with 9 bases between. CDR1 LGHNA and CDR2 YNFKEQ come from the germline V gene. CDR3 length equals 14 residues. CDR3 in amino acids: CASSQVGADEKLFF. The CDR3 DNA is TGTGCCAGCAGCCAAGTGGGGGCAGATGAAAAACTGTTTTTT.

The chain recombines TRBV19 with TRBJ2-1; TRBD1 matches 7 bases. With 10 bases clipped from V and 2 bases from J, the junction kept 8 bases outside the gene matches. Germline CDR1 LNHDA, CDR2 SQIVND (reference sequence). The length of the CDR3 is 14 residues. In DNA form, the CDR3 reads TGTGCCACCATTCCCGGGACAGCCTACAATGAGCAGTTCTTC. Residues: CATIPGTAYNEQFF.

V and J are TRBV7-9 and TRBJ1-2; 7 positions agree with TRBD1. J gave up 0 bases and V 5 bases, and 9 bases lay outside the gene matches. In germline, CDR1 is SEHNR, CDR2 FQNEAQ (reference sequence). The length of the CDR3 is 16 residues. The CDR3 DNA sequence: TGTGCCAGCAGCCGGTCCTCAGGGGGAGCTAACTATGGCTACACCTTC. Amino acids: CASSRSSGGANYGYTF.

The chain uses TRBV27 and TRBJ1-2, with D maybe TRBD1 (5 bases). Trimming left V 2 bases short and J 2 bases short, with 12 bases between. Germline V CDR1 and CDR2: MNHEY, SMNVEV (reference sequence). CDR3 length: 15 amino acids. Here the CDR3 DNA reads TGTGCCAGCAGTTTAGTCGGGGGAGTCAACTATGGCTACACCTTC. It codes for CASSLVGGVNYGYTF.

This sequence joins TRBV5-8 and TRBJ2-7, with 11 nucleotides matching TRBD1. This CDR3 is built from 17 residues. Trimming removed 0 bases from V and 3 bases from J; junction bases left unmatched: 8. CDR1 is SGHTS and CDR2 is YDEGEE in the germline V gene. In DNA form, the CDR3 reads TGTGCCAGCAGCTTGGTTCCGGGACAGGGGGAACACTACGAGCAGTACTTC. Translation gives CASSLVPGQGEHYEQYF.

The V gene is TRBV5-4, the J gene TRBJ2-5; the match to TRBD2 covers 12 bases. CDR1 SGHNT and CDR2 YYREEE come from the germline V gene (reference sequence). Trimming took 4 bases from V and 2 from J; bases not matched to a gene: 3. This CDR3 is built from 15 residues. The CDR3 protein is CASSRTSGEQETQYF. CDR3 DNA: TGTGCCAGCAGCCGGACTAGCGGGGAACAAGAGACCCAGTACTTC. Supplemented by reference TRBV5-4 and TRBJ2-5, the full variable domain reads ETGVTQSPTHLIKTRGQQVTLRCSSQSGHNTVSWYQQALGQGPQFIFQYYREEENGRGNFPPRFSGLQFPNYSSELNVNALELDDSALYLCASSRTSGEQETQYFGPGTRLLVL.